This TCR beta chain was obtained from a study of T-cell reconstitution after alpha-beta-depleted transplantation in children. Looked up from germline, CDR1 is SNHLY and CDR2 is FYNNEI. Trimming took 8 bases from V and 2 from J, leaving 5 bases between them. This CDR3 has 11 residues. Unique molecular identifiers were used in preparing the TCRbeta library. TCRdb itself ran the PCR reads through MiXCR, one entry per CDR3 protein. This table holds about 610,000 distinct CDR3 sequences, under 12% found once. The source material was PBMCs from the stem cell graft donor, sampled from the stem cell graft. This clonotype was obtained from a human donor who donated a stem cell graft to a child with acute myeloid leukemia. V usage is TRBV2 and J usage is TRBJ2-3; D remains ambiguous. CDR3 DNA sequence: TGTGCCAGCGCCCTCACAGATACGCAGTATTTT. Its translation: CASALTDTQYF.